The clone carrying this T cell receptor beta chain has a count of ten or more. The antigen is unknown. Sequencing ends 3 residues short of the CDR3 end; the germline J gene provides the rest. The entry originates in a study of T cell clonality in common variable immunodeficiency. TCRdb's copy holds only in-frame clones and misses some; the assay was immunoSEQ multiplex PCR. This table holds 40,000 to 55,000 clones with no singletons; the top ten claim about 10%. Points from the study as a whole: Shared TCRbeta clones were fewer between CVID subjects than controls. Fewer deletions and N-nucleotide insertions were reportedly seen in common variable immunodeficiency TCR beta sequences. Patient heterogeneity in the CVID cohort limited correlations between repertoire features and clinical complications.

Germline-derived CDR1 and CDR2 are LGHNA and YNFKEQ. V gave up 0 bases and J gave up 5 bases, with 11 bases separating them. This CDR3 comprises 15 residues. The chain carries TRBV4-2 and TRBJ1-5, with D possibly TRBD1 on 5 matching bases. This receptor was identified in a person between 18 and 75 years old in good health. Sequencing was done on a sample of peripheral blood mononuclear cells. CDR3 region: CASSQEPGGDQPQHF. The CDR3 DNA, read in part, is TGTGCCAGCAGCCAAGAACCGGGAGGGGATCAGCCC.